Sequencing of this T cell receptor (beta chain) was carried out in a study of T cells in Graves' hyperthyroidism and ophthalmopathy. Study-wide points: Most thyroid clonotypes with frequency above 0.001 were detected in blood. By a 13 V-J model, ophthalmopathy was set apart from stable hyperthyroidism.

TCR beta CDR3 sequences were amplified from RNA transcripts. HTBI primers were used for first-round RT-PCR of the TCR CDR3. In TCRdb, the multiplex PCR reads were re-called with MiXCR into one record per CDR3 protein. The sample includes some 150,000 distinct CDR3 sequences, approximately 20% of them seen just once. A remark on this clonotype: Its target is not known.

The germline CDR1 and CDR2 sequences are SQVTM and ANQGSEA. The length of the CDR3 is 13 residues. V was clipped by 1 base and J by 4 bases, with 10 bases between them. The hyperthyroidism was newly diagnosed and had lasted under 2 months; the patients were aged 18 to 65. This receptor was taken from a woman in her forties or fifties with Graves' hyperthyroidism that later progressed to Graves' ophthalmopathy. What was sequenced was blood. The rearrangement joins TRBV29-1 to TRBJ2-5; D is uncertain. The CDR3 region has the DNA TGCAGCGTTGAAGTTCTAGGGCCAGAGACCCAGTACTTC. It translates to CSVEVLGPETQYF.